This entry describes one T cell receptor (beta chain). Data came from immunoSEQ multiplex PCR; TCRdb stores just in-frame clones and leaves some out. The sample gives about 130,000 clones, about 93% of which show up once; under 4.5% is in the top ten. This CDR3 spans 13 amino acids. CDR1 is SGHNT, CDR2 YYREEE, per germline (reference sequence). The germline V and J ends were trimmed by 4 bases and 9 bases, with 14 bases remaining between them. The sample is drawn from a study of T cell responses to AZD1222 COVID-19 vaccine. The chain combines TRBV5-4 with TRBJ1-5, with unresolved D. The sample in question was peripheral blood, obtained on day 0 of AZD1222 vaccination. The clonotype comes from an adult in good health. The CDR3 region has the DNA TGTGCCAGCAGCCCCTGGACTGGCGGGCCCCAGCATTTT. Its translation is CASSPWTGGPQHF.